This TCR beta chain comes out of a study of Graves' ophthalmopathy and Graves' hyperthyroidism. Beta-chain TCR CDR3 regions were amplified from RNA transcripts. HTBI primers primed a first-round RT-PCR, and a second-round multiplex PCR followed. TCRdb used MiXCR to reprocess the multiplex PCR reads, holding one entry per CDR3 protein. The sample shows 200,000 to 250,000 distinct CDR3 sequences, around 42% of them seen only once. Notes on this clonotype: Antigen unknown.

This CDR3 comprises 13 residues. Germline CDR1 reads DFQATT; CDR2 reads SNEGSKA (reference sequence). V was cut by 1 base and J by 3 bases, with 10 bases left in between. Study outcomes and limitations: Discriminating ophthalmopathy from stable hyperthyroidism, a 13-signature model attained a sensitivity of 85% to 90% and a specificity of just under 84%. In blood, most expanded thyroid clonotypes above 0.001 frequency were also detected.

The PBMCs used were ones drawn from 8 to 10 ml of fresh peripheral blood. The clonotype originates from an adult man with Graves' ophthalmopathy. This rearrangement joins TRBV20-1 to TRBJ2-7; D gene unclear. The sample was peripheral blood. This CDR3 reads CSARVPSNYEQYF. CDR3 sequence (DNA): TGCAGTGCTAGAGTCCCTTCGAACTACGAGCAGTACTTC.